The rows below give T cell receptor beta chains drawn from one sample of a study of response to subunit inactivated influenza vaccine. TCRdb re-derived calls from the RT-PCR reads in MiXCR, one entry per CDR3 protein. The sample holds a few hundred thousand distinct CDR3 sequences, about 20% seen once. The specimen comprised PBMCs from blood, sampled about 20 months after vaccination. Receptors originate from a man in his fifties or sixties who received an inactivated influenza vaccine. Each CDR3 is given with its conserved first and last residue. Size tells how often a clone was seen (once, few, many) or the class of an expanded clone, and some rows leave it out.

>TRBV6-1|TRBJ1-4|.|16
CASKTRRQGYDEKLFF
>TRBV10-3|TRBJ2-3|.|15
CAISEWKGSGDTQYF
>TRBV20-1|TRBJ2-3|.|16
CSAITAGGFPTDTQYF
>TRBV14|TRBJ1-1|many|13
CASSRTAAFGAFF
>TRBV5-1|TRBJ1-2|few|13
CASSLERGASYTF
>TRBV28|TRBJ1-5|many|16
CASSLPQVSFNQPQHF
>TRBV7-9|TRBJ1-6|once|13
CASSPGHDSPLHF
>TRBV6-2/TRBV6-3|TRBJ2-7|.|17
CASSPIGATGSGHEQYF
>TRBV5-6|TRBJ1-4|.|13
CASSHRDNEKLFF
>TRBV11-2|TRBJ2-2|.|14
CASSYVGRTGELFF
>TRBV6-2/TRBV6-3|TRBJ1-1|.|12
CASSSGPTEAFF
>TRBV7-6|TRBJ1-1|.|15
CASSTATGTYAEAFF
>TRBV2|TRBJ1-6|.|15
CASSTSRGWNSPLHF
>TRBV7-9|TRBJ2-5|few|13
CASNKGLAETQYF
>TRBV20-1|TRBJ2-3|.|16
CSAKLLAGARADTQYF
>TRBV27|TRBJ2-7|few|14
CASSPGDRTYEQYF
>TRBV5-1|TRBJ1-4|.|16
CASSRRTGATNERLFF
>TRBV28|TRBJ2-1|.|16
CASIPLTSGSLNEQFF
>TRBV7-2|TRBJ1-1|.|18
CASSLSHTRRSSNTEAFF
>TRBV15|TRBJ1-1|.|15
CATSQRLHKNTEAFF
>TRBV7-2|TRBJ2-2|few|16
CASSLAWSGGTGELFF
>TRBV4-3|TRBJ2-3|.|17
CASSQDMELKSTDTQYF
>TRBV12-3/TRBV12-4|TRBJ2-4|few|14
CASTTLAGVDIQYF
>TRBV3-1|TRBJ1-2|many|14
CASSQLRGRYGYTF
>TRBV15|TRBJ1-1|.|15
CATSGQGWRCTEAFF
>TRBV20-1|TRBJ2-3|.|15
CSASPLRDSTDTQYF
>TRBV28|TRBJ2-7|.|16
CASSTRQGVISSEQYF
>TRBV5-1|TRBJ2-3|.|17
CASSSSSGRGPTDTQYF
>TRBV5-8|TRBJ2-3|.|17
CASSFEEDSSSTDTQYF
>TRBV29-1|TRBJ2-7|.|13
CSVGQGVNYEQYF
>TRBV20-1|TRBJ1-1|few|15
CSAQPIDGMNTEAFF
>TRBV4-3|TRBJ1-4|.|19
CASSQRVVDRATFNEKLFF
>TRBV5-5|TRBJ2-4|.|14
CASSLVNNFNIQYF
>TRBV18|TRBJ1-1|many|11
CASSPGTEAFF
>TRBV6-2/TRBV6-3|TRBJ1-5|.|15
CASSYSDRVGQPQHF
>TRBV29-1|TRBJ1-2|few|11
CSVKDSYGYTF
>TRBV5-8|TRBJ1-3|many|12
CASTPRGNTIYF
>TRBV12-3/TRBV12-4|TRBJ1-1|many|12
CASSLGGPEAFF